This T cell receptor (beta chain) was obtained from a study of cytomegalovirus exposure and HLA in healthy donors. Overall study findings and caveats: TCR beta chain V- and J-gene trimming was linked, in a later analysis, to a missense variant in DCLRE1C.

Trimming cost V 3 bases and J 6 bases, with 9 bases left between them. This CDR3 spans 12 amino acids. Germline loops: CDR1 SEHNR, CDR2 FQNEAQ (reference sequence). The PCR employed 60 Vbeta primers together with 13 Jbeta primers. Assay used: immunoSEQ multiplex PCR; TCRdb lists only in-frame clones, some missing. The table includes around 50,000 clones, approximately 70% detected once. Though probably carrying unrecorded immune exposures, donors were nominally healthy at sampling. This clone was seen more than once but under ten times. As yet, its antigen is unknown. The chain links TRBV7-9 to TRBJ2-7; a weak D match, TRBD2 (6 bases). The receptor's source is a man aged 30 to 45 in good health and CMV-seronegative. Sequencing was carried out using PBMCs. The CDR3 sequence: CASSFQGGEQYF. In DNA form, the CDR3 reads TGTGCCAGCAGCTTTCAGGGAGGCGAGCAGTACTTC.